This entry features one TCR beta chain sequence. The table came from immunoSEQ multiplex PCR; TCRdb's copy has only in-frame clones and leaves some out. The sample records around 51,000 clones, about 92% being singletons. From germline, CDR1 is KGHSH and CDR2 LQKENI. The CDR3 contains 14 residues. The V and J ends lost 6 bases and 5 bases, in that order; junction bases with no gene match: 5. The sample comes from a study of T cell changes during pregnancy in multiple sclerosis. The rearrangement uses TRBV18 and TRBJ2-1; TRBD1 matches 9 bases. The source was peripheral blood, collected in the second trimester of pregnancy. This TCR was recovered from a female donor with multiple sclerosis, enrolled in a pregnancy study. CDR3 nucleotide sequence: TGTGCCAGCTCCCGGGACAGGGATAACAATGAGCAGTTCTTC. Translating gives CASSRDRDNNEQFF. Full variable domain (missing parts from reference TRBV18 and TRBJ2-1): NAGVMQNPRHLVRRRGQEARLRCSPMKGHSHVYWYRQLPEEGLKFMVYLQKENIIDESGMPKERFSAEFPKEGPSILRIQQVVRGDSAAYFCASSRDRDNNEQFFGPGTRLTVL.